These T cell receptor beta chains were read from a single sample in a study of shared T cell receptors in the human thymus. TCRdb's copy holds only in-frame clones and misses some; the assay was immunoSEQ multiplex PCR. Among 650,000 to 950,000 clones listed, approximately 83% were seen once. These data also formed part of another study, on human thymus T cells.

The sequencing sample was made of thymocytes. The receptors come from a girl under two years old with a congenital heart defect. CDR3s include the opening cysteine and the closing phenylalanine or tryptophan. The D gene is left open where the match is weak. Clone size is not always given. Where it is, it says once, few, many or a class for expanded clones.

CDR3aa: CASSPRTRLAGGNSYEQYF; CDR3nt: TGCGCCAGCAGCCCCCGCACCCGACTAGCGGGGGGGAACTCCTACGAGCAGTACTTC; v_gene: TRBV5-1; abundance: once; d_gene: TRBD2; j_gene: TRBJ2-7
CDR3aa: CASGCPIPGQGRENTEAFF; CDR3nt: TGTGCTAGTGGTTGCCCCATTCCGGGACAGGGGAGGGAAAACACTGAAGCTTTCTTT; v_gene: TRBV12-5; abundance: -; d_gene: TRBD1; j_gene: TRBJ1-1
CDR3aa: CASSVEEEPSLIYNEQFF; CDR3nt: TGTGCCAGCAGCGTAGAGGAGGAGCCCTCTTTAATTTACAATGAGCAGTTCTTC; v_gene: TRBV9; abundance: -; d_gene: -; j_gene: TRBJ2-1
CDR3aa: CASSPRRGTHYGYTF; CDR3nt: TGTGCCAGCAGTCCACGCAGGGGCACACACTATGGCTACACCTTC; v_gene: TRBV27; abundance: -; d_gene: -; j_gene: TRBJ1-2
CDR3aa: CASSEGPKRGGTDTQYF; CDR3nt: TGTGCCAGCAGTGAAGGGCCCAAGCGGGGTGGCACAGATACGCAGTATTTT; v_gene: TRBV2; abundance: -; d_gene: TRBD2; j_gene: TRBJ2-3
CDR3aa: CASERDSVNYGYTF; CDR3nt: TGTGCCAGCGAACGGGACAGCGTGAACTATGGCTACACCTTC; v_gene: TRBV2; abundance: once; d_gene: TRBD1; j_gene: TRBJ1-2
CDR3aa: CAAHRGLEPEAFF; CDR3nt: TGTGCCGCTCACAGGGGGCTTGAACCTGAAGCTTTCTTT; v_gene: TRBV2; abundance: -; d_gene: TRBD1; j_gene: TRBJ1-1
CDR3aa: CATLLTHLNEQFF; CDR3nt: TGTGCCACCCTACTGACTCATCTCAATGAGCAGTTCTTC; v_gene: TRBV10-3; abundance: -; d_gene: -; j_gene: TRBJ2-1
CDR3aa: CSVEAPDGGGRTNEKLFF; CDR3nt: TGCAGCGTTGAAGCCCCGGACGGTGGAGGCCGAACTAATGAAAAACTGTTTTTT; v_gene: TRBV29-1; abundance: -; d_gene: -; j_gene: TRBJ1-4
CDR3aa: CASSSGAGQYF; CDR3nt: TGTGCCAGCAGCTCCGGAGCGGGGCAGTACTTC; v_gene: TRBV6-6; abundance: -; d_gene: -; j_gene: TRBJ2-7
CDR3aa: CASSFQGDTDTQYF; CDR3nt: TGTGCCAGCAGTTTTCAGGGGGACACAGATACGCAGTATTTT; v_gene: TRBV28; abundance: -; d_gene: TRBD1; j_gene: TRBJ2-3
CDR3aa: CASSLLYATTTNEKLFF; CDR3nt: TGTGCCAGCAGTTTGCTTTACGCAACTACAACTAATGAAAAACTGTTTTTT; v_gene: TRBV28; abundance: -; d_gene: -; j_gene: TRBJ1-4
CDR3aa: CASSPQNRDSNSPLHF; CDR3nt: TGTGCCAGCTCACCGCAAAACAGGGATTCTAATTCACCCCTCCACTTT; v_gene: TRBV18; abundance: -; d_gene: -; j_gene: TRBJ1-6
CDR3aa: CSGEDGDGYTF; CDR3nt: TGCAGCGGGGAGGACGGAGATGGCTACACCTTC; v_gene: TRBV29-1; abundance: -; d_gene: -; j_gene: TRBJ1-2
CDR3aa: CASRARGNTYQETQYF; CDR3nt: TGCGCCAGCAGAGCTCGGGGTAATACGTACCAAGAGACCCAGTACTTC; v_gene: TRBV10-2; abundance: -; d_gene: -; j_gene: TRBJ2-5
CDR3aa: CASSPDRDSNEQYF; CDR3nt: TGTGCCAGCAGCCCGGACAGGGATAGTAACGAGCAGTACTTC; v_gene: TRBV5-4; abundance: -; d_gene: TRBD1; j_gene: TRBJ2-7
CDR3aa: CASSKTGSEEKNTEAFF; CDR3nt: TGTGCCAGCAGCAAGACGGGGTCAGAAGAAAAGAACACTGAAGCTTTCTTT; v_gene: TRBV5-4; abundance: -; d_gene: -; j_gene: TRBJ1-1
CDR3aa: CASSYSYGRDQPQHF; CDR3nt: TGTGCCAGCAGTTACTCGTACGGGAGGGATCAGCCCCAGCATTTT; v_gene: TRBV6-5; abundance: few; d_gene: -; j_gene: TRBJ1-5
CDR3aa: CASSLVGADEQYF; CDR3nt: TGTGCCAGCAGTTTGGTGGGAGCTGACGAGCAGTACTTC; v_gene: TRBV28; abundance: once; d_gene: -; j_gene: TRBJ2-7
CDR3aa: CASSLVTQRTEAFF; CDR3nt: TGTGCCAGCAGCTTAGTGACTCAACGGACTGAAGCTTTCTTT; v_gene: TRBV7-9; abundance: -; d_gene: -; j_gene: TRBJ1-1
CDR3aa: CASSQVKSKHRRGGTNTGELFF; CDR3nt: TGTGCCAGCAGCCAAGTGAAAAGTAAGCACCGGAGGGGAGGAACGAACACCGGGGAGCTGTTTTTT; v_gene: TRBV14; abundance: -; d_gene: -; j_gene: TRBJ2-2
CDR3aa: CASTDRIYGYTF; CDR3nt: TGTGCCAGTACGGACAGAATCTATGGCTACACCTTC; v_gene: TRBV19; abundance: -; d_gene: -; j_gene: TRBJ1-2
CDR3aa: CASSGDREGTETFF; CDR3nt: TGCGCCAGCAGTGGGGACAGGGAGGGGACTGAAACTTTCTTT; v_gene: TRBV10-2; abundance: -; d_gene: TRBD1; j_gene: TRBJ1-1
CDR3aa: CASSRFTPCAGGLEAFF; CDR3nt: TGTGCCAGCAGCCGTTTTACTCCCTGCGCAGGGGGTCTGGAAGCTTTCTTT; v_gene: TRBV16; abundance: -; d_gene: TRBD1; j_gene: TRBJ1-1
CDR3aa: CASSSRPRVQGYQPQHF; CDR3nt: TGTGCCAGCAGCTCTCGCCCGAGGGTTCAGGGGTATCAGCCCCAGCATTTT; v_gene: TRBV7-8; abundance: -; d_gene: -; j_gene: TRBJ1-5
CDR3aa: CASSPFISGGRYEQYF; CDR3nt: TGTGCCAGCTCACCATTCATTTCAGGGGGAAGGTACGAGCAGTACTTC; v_gene: TRBV18; abundance: once; d_gene: TRBD1; j_gene: TRBJ2-7
CDR3aa: CASSLRGGRGTYEQYF; CDR3nt: TGTGCCAGCAGCTTACGGGGGGGGCGGGGTACCTACGAGCAGTACTTC; v_gene: TRBV7-9; abundance: -; d_gene: TRBD2; j_gene: TRBJ2-7